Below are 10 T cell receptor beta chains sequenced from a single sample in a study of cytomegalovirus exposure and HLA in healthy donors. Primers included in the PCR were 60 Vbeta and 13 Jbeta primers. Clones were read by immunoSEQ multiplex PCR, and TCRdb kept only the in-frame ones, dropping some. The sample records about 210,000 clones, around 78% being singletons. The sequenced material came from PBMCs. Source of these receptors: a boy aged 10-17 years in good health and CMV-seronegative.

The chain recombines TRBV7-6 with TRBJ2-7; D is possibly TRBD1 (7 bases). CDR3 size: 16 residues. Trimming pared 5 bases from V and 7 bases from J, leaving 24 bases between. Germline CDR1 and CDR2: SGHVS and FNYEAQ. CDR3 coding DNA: TGTGCCAGCAGCCCTAGAGGAGGAACAGGGGCGGGGGAGCAGTACTTC. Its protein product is CASSPRGGTGAGEQYF.

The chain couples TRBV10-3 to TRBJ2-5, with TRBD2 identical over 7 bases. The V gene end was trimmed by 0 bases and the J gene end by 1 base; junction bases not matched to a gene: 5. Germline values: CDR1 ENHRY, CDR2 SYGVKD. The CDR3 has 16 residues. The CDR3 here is CAISESLADTQETQYF. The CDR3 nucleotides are TGTGCCATCAGTGAGTCTCTAGCGGACACCCAAGAGACCCAGTACTTC.

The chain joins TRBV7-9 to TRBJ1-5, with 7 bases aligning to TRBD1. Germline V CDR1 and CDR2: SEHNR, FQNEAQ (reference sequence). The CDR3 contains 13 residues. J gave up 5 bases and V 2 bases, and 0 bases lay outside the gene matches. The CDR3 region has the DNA TGTGCCAGCAGCTTAACAGGGGATCAGCCCCAGCATTTT. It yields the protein CASSLTGDQPQHF.

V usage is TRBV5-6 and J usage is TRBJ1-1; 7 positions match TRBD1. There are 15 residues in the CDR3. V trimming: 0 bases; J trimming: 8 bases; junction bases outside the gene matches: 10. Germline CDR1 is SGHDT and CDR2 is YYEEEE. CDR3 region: CASSLVQGVMREAFF. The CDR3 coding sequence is TGTGCCAGCAGCTTGGTTCAGGGGGTGATGAGGGAAGCTTTCTTT.

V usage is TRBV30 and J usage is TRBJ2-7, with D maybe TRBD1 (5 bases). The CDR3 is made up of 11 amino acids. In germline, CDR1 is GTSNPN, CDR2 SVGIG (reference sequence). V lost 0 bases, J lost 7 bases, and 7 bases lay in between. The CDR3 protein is CAWSVGQEQYF. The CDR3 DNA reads TGTGCCTGGAGTGTAGGACAAGAGCAGTACTTC.

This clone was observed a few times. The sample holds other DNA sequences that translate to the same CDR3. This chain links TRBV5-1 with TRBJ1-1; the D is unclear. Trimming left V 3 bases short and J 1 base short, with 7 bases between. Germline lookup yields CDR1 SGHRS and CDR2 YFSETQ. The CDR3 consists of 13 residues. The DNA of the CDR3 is TGCGCCAGCAGCTGGGCAGGGAACACTGAAGCTTTCTTT. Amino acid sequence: CASSWAGNTEAFF.

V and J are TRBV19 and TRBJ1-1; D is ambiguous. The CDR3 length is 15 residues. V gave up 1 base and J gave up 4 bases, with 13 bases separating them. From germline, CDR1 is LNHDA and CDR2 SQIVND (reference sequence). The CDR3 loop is CASSIVKRTGTEAFF. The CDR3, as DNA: TGTGCCAGTAGTATAGTAAAGCGGACGGGCACTGAAGCTTTCTTT.

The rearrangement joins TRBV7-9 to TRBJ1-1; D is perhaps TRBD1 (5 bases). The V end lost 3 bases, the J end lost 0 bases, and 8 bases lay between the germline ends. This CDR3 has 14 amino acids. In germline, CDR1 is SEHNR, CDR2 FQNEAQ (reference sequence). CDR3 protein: CASSFAGVNTEAFF. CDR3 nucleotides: TGTGCCAGCAGCTTCGCGGGGGTGAACACTGAAGCTTTCTTT. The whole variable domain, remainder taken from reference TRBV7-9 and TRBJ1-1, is DTGVSQNPRHKITKRGQNVTFRCDPISEHNRLYWYRQTLGQGPEFLTYFQNEAQLEKSRLLSDRFSAERPKGSFSTLEIQRTEQGDSAMYLCASSFAGVNTEAFFGQGTRLTVV.

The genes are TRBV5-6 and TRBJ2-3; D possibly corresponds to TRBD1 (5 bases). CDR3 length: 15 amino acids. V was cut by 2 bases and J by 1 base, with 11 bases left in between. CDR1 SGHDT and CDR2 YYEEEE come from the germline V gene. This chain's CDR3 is CASSFLPRGTDTQYF. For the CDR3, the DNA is TGTGCCAGCAGCTTCCTCCCCAGGGGCACAGATACGCAGTATTTT.

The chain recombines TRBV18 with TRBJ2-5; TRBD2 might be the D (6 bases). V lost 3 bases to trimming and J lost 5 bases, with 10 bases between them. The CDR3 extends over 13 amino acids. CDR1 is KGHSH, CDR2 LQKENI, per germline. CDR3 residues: CASSPAGRETQYF. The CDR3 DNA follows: TGTGCCAGCTCACCGGCGGGGCGTGAGACCCAGTACTTC.